This TCR beta chain was sequenced during a study of CD8 T cells in ankylosing spondylitis (TCRdb year 2017). Context from the whole study: The study set out to find disease-linked TCR variants by profiling T cell receptor beta repertoires in ankylosing spondylitis patients and healthy donors. Peripheral blood samples were taken, and synovial fluid was additionally collected from ankylosing spondylitis patients. The full study cohort comprised roughly 24 ankylosing spondylitis patients and 85 to 120 healthy donors. Points the paper makes about the study in general: The disease-linked clones were reported as significantly enriched in matched synovial fluid samples from ankylosing spondylitis patients. Blood from ankylosing spondylitis patients appeared to be characterized by a TCR beta motif composed of eight or nine highly homologous amino acid variants. In peripheral blood, the disease-linked clones were found at relatively low frequencies and had a CD8+ phenotype. Some motif variants were previously reported in synovial fluid and blood of reactive arthritis patients, suggesting common disease-initiation mechanisms.

The germline V gene (reference sequence) specifies LGHDT as CDR1 and YNNKEL as CDR2. The CDR3 covers 18 residues, taking in both the cysteine and the phenylalanine. Just the 54-base CDR3 DNA is kept, in frame starting at base 1. Unmatched junction bases come to 16, with V trimmed by 8 bases and J by 0 bases. The sample holds one count of this clonotype. What this receptor recognizes is not known. Base qualities are not provided; no much larger clone lies one nucleotide away. One read gives only weak evidence. Sequencing was carried out with an Illumina HiSeq 2500. TCR beta libraries were prepared by quantitative 5'-RACE with molecular barcodes. Per the authors' processing: A new computational method, built on a probabilistic model of VDJ rearrangement, was used to identify disease-linked TCR variants. TCRdb took the public reads, trimmed them with fastp at Q25, ran MiXCR for clone calling and kept in-frame beta chains. Records with the same CDR3 protein are collapsed into one entry carrying the most frequent genes and DNA. The V and J calls and clone size come from TCRdb's table, not from the authors' own analysis. For this sample there are about 240,000 distinct CDR3 sequences; around 9.1% appear just once. The top ten clonotypes cover nearly 7% of the sample.

The sequencing input was blood, either unsorted or a sorted T cell fraction (not recorded which). This TCR was recovered from a male donor with ankylosing spondylitis or in good health (not recorded which). The chain links TRBV3-1 with TRBJ2-3, with 8 bases matching TRBD2. The CDR3 region: CASCPGGEGILSTDTQYF. The DNA sequence is as follows: TGTGCCAGCTGCCCGGGGGGGGAGGGTATTCTTAGCACAGATACGCAGTATTTT.